This T cell receptor (beta chain) was recovered during a study of cytomegalovirus exposure and HLA in healthy donors. PCR primers comprised 60 Vbeta and 13 Jbeta primers. TCRdb's table, derived via immunoSEQ multiplex PCR, lists solely in-frame clones and lacks some. The sample yields about 88,000 clones, about 90% seen once. The CDR3 consists of 15 residues. The J segment lost 2 bases and the V segment lost 0 bases, leaving 4 bases of the junction unmatched. Germline CDR1 SGHRS, CDR2 YFSETQ. The source is a young man in good health and CMV-seronegative. The gene calls are TRBV5-1 and TRBJ2-7, with 8 bases fitting TRBD2. The sample was PBMCs. As DNA, the CDR3 is TGCGCCAGCAGCTTGGGTAGCGGGATCGCCTACGAGCAGTACTTC. This translates into CASSLGSGIAYEQYF.